These 19 T cell receptor beta chains were all obtained from the same sample, sequenced in a study of T-cell memory formation after mild COVID-19. Each CDR3 protein is one row after TCRdb ran MiXCR on the 5' RACE reads. The table records about half a million distinct CDR3 sequences, 15% to 20% of them present only once. Sequences were obtained from PBMCs or a T cell subset sorted from them (not recorded which). The receptors stem from an adult woman who had mild COVID-19 (a few samples of this study predate the infection). Cell type and time point are not known.

The chain is built from TRBV5-1 and TRBJ2-5; the match to TRBD2 covers 9 bases. V trimming: 4 bases; J trimming: 1 base; junction bases outside the gene matches: 17. The CDR3 length is 19 residues. Germline V gene sequence: CDR1 SGHRS, CDR2 YFSETQ. CDR3 sequence (DNA): TGCGCCAGCAGCCCCGGGGGACTGGCGGGGGGGCCTGTCCAAGAGACCCAGTACTTC. Protein: CASSPGGLAGGPVQETQYF.

The rearrangement links TRBV30 to TRBJ2-1, with TRBD2 identical over 7 bases. The CDR3 is made up of 16 amino acids. Germline V CDR1 and CDR2: GTSNPN, SVGIG (reference sequence). V shed 2 bases and J 4 bases; nucleotides not matched to a gene: 11. CDR3 coding DNA: TGTGCCTGGAGTACCCCGATAGCGGGCCCGTACAATGAGCAGTTCTTC. As protein: CAWSTPIAGPYNEQFF.

There are a few counts of this clonotype. The V call is TRBV19, the J call TRBJ1-1, with D perhaps matching TRBD1 (5 bases). From germline, CDR1 is LNHDA and CDR2 SQIVND (reference sequence). The CDR3 covers 15 residues. Trimming took off 3 bases at V and 0 bases at J, with 11 bases between the two ends. The CDR3 spells CASSIIRGMNTEAFF. As DNA, the CDR3 is TGTGCCAGTAGTATTATCCGGGGGATGAACACTGAAGCTTTCTTT.

This chain links TRBV18 with TRBJ2-3; D is unclear. Per germline, CDR1 KGHSH and CDR2 LQKENI. Trimming shortened V by 3 bases and J by 2 bases, and 9 bases separated the two germline ends. The CDR3 loop spans 14 amino acids. CDR3 residues: CASSPTGATDTQYF. The CDR3 DNA reads as TGTGCCAGCTCACCGACCGGTGCCACAGATACGCAGTATTTT. Full variable domain (missing parts from reference TRBV18 and TRBJ2-3): NAGVMQNPRHLVRRRGQEARLRCSPMKGHSHVYWYRQLPEEGLKFMVYLQKENIIDESGMPKERFSAEFPKEGPSILRIQQVVRGDSAAYFCASSPTGATDTQYFGPGTRLTVL.

The chain is built from TRBV7-3 and TRBJ1-1; D might be TRBD1 (5 bases). The CDR3 runs 15 residues. Trimming took off 5 bases at V and 3 bases at J, with 16 bases between the two ends. Germline assignment: CDR1 SGHTA and CDR2 FQGTGA. The CDR3 is CASSLMGGPDTEAFF. CDR3 sequence (DNA): TGTGCCAGCAGCCTTATGGGGGGTCCTGACACTGAAGCTTTCTTT.

The chain combines TRBV5-5 with TRBJ1-2; no reliable D call. The CDR3 totals 13 residues. V lost 4 bases and J lost 4, with 11 bases in between. Germline CDR1 SGHKS, CDR2 YYEKEE (reference sequence). The CDR3 is CASSPLELYGYTF. The CDR3 DNA follows: TGTGCCAGCAGCCCTCTAGAGCTCTATGGCTACACCTTC.

This chain uses TRBV27 with TRBJ1-1; TRBD1 might be the D (5 bases). The CDR3 runs to 13 residues. Per the germline V gene, CDR1 is MNHEY and CDR2 is SMNVEV (reference sequence). V lost 6 bases, J lost 8 bases, and 16 bases lay in between. CDR3 region: CASSPPGGFEAFF. CDR3 nucleotides: TGTGCCAGCAGCCCACCGGGGGGATTCGAAGCTTTCTTT.

The chain combines TRBV6-4 with TRBJ1-6; D might be TRBD1 (5 bases). V shed 7 bases and J shed 14 bases, with 27 bases lying between them. Looked up from germline, CDR1 is MRHNA and CDR2 is SNTAGT. The CDR3 loop spans 16 amino acids. As DNA, the CDR3 is TGTGCCAGCAACCAAACCTCCGGGACCCTAGGGTGGTCCCTCCACTTT. Protein product: CASNQTSGTLGWSLHF.

The V gene is TRBV5-1, the J gene TRBJ2-3, with TRBD1 matching over 7 bases. Per the germline V gene, CDR1 is SGHRS and CDR2 is YFSETQ. This CDR3 has 18 residues. V gave up 1 base and J gave up 0 bases; unmatched junction bases: 11. CDR3 in amino acids: CASSLSSGTVPSTDTQYF. For the CDR3, the DNA is TGCGCCAGCAGCTTGTCCTCTGGGACAGTTCCTAGCACAGATACGCAGTATTTT.

The chain carries TRBV27 and TRBJ2-5; weak D call: TRBD1 (5 bases). V was cut by 3 bases and J by 2 bases, with 16 bases left in between. The CDR3 covers 16 residues. Germline assignment: CDR1 MNHEY and CDR2 SMNVEV (reference sequence). CDR3 in amino acids: CASSFMGPRGQETQYF. CDR3 bases: TGTGCCAGCAGTTTCATGGGGCCAAGGGGACAAGAGACCCAGTACTTC.

This clonotype turned up a few times. This sequence joins TRBV6-2 or TRBV6-3 and TRBJ1-5; TRBD1 agrees at 9 bases. Losses at the gene ends were 2 bases for V and 4 bases for J; bases not matched to a gene: 6. The CDR3 totals 16 residues. The V gene's germline CDR1 is MNHEY and CDR2 SVGEGT. The CDR3 bases are TGTGCCAGCAGTTACGGCGGGACAGGGTTTAATCAGCCCCAGCATTTT. Its translation is CASSYGGTGFNQPQHF.

The rearrangement uses TRBV27 and TRBJ2-7; no firm D call. V was cut by 5 bases and J by 1 base, with 12 bases left in between. The germline gives CDR1 MNHEY, CDR2 SMNVEV (reference sequence). The CDR3 has 14 residues. The CDR3 reads CASSLRPRSYEQYF. CDR3 coding DNA: TGTGCCAGCAGTCTCCGACCCCGATCCTACGAGCAGTACTTC.

The chain couples TRBV12-3 or TRBV12-4 to TRBJ1-2; TRBD1 matches 8 bases. V lost 6 bases to trimming and J lost 3 bases; unmatched junction nucleotides: 12. This CDR3 has 16 residues. In nucleotides, the CDR3 is TGTGCCAGCAGAGGGACAGGACACGGCCTTGACTATGGCTACACCTTC. Residues: CASRGTGHGLDYGYTF.

The CDR3, as DNA: TGTGCCAGCAGCCCAGGACTAGCGAACACAGATACGCAGTATTTT. Its translation: CASSPGLANTDTQYF. V is TRBV7-9 and J is TRBJ2-3, with TRBD2 identical over 9 bases. The germline CDR1 and CDR2 sequences are SEHNR and FQNEAQ (reference sequence). This CDR3 region has 15 residues. Trimming cost V 5 bases and J 2 bases; bases outside gene matches: 5.

J is TRBJ2-7 and V is TRBV6-5; no clear D. The CDR3 totals 15 residues. The germline V gene encodes CDR1 MNHEY and CDR2 SVGAGI. V lost 4 bases and J lost 6, with 19 bases in between. The CDR3 nucleotides read TGTGCCAGCAGTTCAGTCCTTACCCCTCTCCTCGAGCAGTACTTC. Translating gives CASSSVLTPLLEQYF.

The rearrangement joins TRBV30 to TRBJ1-5; 8 nucleotides line up with TRBD1. CDR3 length equals 17 residues. The trim removed 2 bases at V and 0 bases at J, leaving 9 bases unmatched. Germline CDR1 GTSNPN, CDR2 SVGIG (reference sequence). The CDR3 sequence is CAWSKTDRVDSNQPQHF. CDR3 nucleotide sequence: TGTGCCTGGAGTAAAACGGACAGGGTTGATAGCAATCAGCCCCAGCATTTT.

V usage is TRBV20-1 and J usage is TRBJ2-7; D is perhaps TRBD1 (6 bases). V gave up 2 bases and J gave up 2 bases, with 10 bases separating them. Germline V gene sequence: CDR1 DFQATT, CDR2 SNEGSKA (reference sequence). This CDR3 has 13 amino acids. CDR3 protein: CSARRRGTYEQYF. The DNA of the CDR3 is TGCAGTGCTAGACGCAGGGGCACCTACGAGCAGTACTTC.

This clonotype has only a few counts. The rearrangement uses TRBV2 and TRBJ1-3; D remains ambiguous. The germline V and J ends were trimmed by 3 bases and 2 bases, with 8 bases remaining between them. Germline V gives CDR1 SNHLY, CDR2 FYNNEI. The CDR3 is 14 residues long. The CDR3 sequence: CASSEPGTGNTIYF. The CDR3 DNA follows: TGTGCCAGCAGTGAGCCGGGAACTGGAAACACCATATATTTT.

The chain links TRBV20-1 to TRBJ2-5; possible D gene TRBD1, 5 bases. Per germline, CDR1 DFQATT and CDR2 SNEGSKA (reference sequence). The ends were cut back, 0 bases at V and 5 bases at J, with 16 bases in the middle. This CDR3 has 15 amino acids. CDR3 loop: CSARDRSGPHETQYF. CDR3 coding DNA: TGCAGTGCTAGAGATAGGTCAGGGCCTCACGAGACCCAGTACTTC.